Below, 29 T cell receptor beta chains from the same sample are listed, as sequenced in a study of tumour-infiltrating T cells in Burkitt lymphoma. Method: immunoSEQ multiplex PCR; TCRdb's copy keeps in-frame clones and lacks some. There are some 14,000 clones in the sample; more than 70% occur only once, and approximately 7.7% lies in the top ten. The sequencing sample was made of tumor tissue. The receptor set was obtained from a human donor with diffuse large B-cell lymphoma.

This clone was seen just once. The rearrangement links TRBV11-3 to TRBJ2-7; D remains unclear. The CDR3 has 13 residues. Germline V gene sequence: CDR1 SGHNT, CDR2 YENEEA. V lost 0 bases and J lost 4, with 7 bases in between. CDR3 nucleotides: TGTGCCAGCAGCTTAGATCGTGCGTACGAGCAGTACGTC. This translates into CASSLDRAYEQYV.

The V call is TRBV12-2, the J call TRBJ2-3; TRBD1, the table's D call, lacks a check against the DNA. TRBV12-2 is flagged as a pseudogene. The CDR3 is 15 residues long. For the CDR3, the DNA is TGTGCAAGTCGCCCGGGGACAGGGGGCACAGATACGCAGTATTTT. Translating it yields CASRPGTGGTDTQYF.

The CDR3 nucleotides are TGCGCCAGCAGCCAAGGAGGGTCGGGGGGAGGTCAGCCCCAGCATTTT. Its translation: CASSQGGSGGGQPQHF. The chain combines TRBV4-1 with TRBJ1-5; D may be TRBD1 (5 bases). The CDR3 is 16 residues long. The germline V gene encodes CDR1 MGHRA and CDR2 YSYEKL. Trimming shortened V by 1 base and J by 6 bases, and 16 bases separated the two germline ends.

A note on this clone: One junction end disagrees with the germline gene, perhaps due to a read error. CDR3 amino acids: CASSLDGGANTGELFF. For the CDR3, the DNA is TGTGCTAGCAGCTTAGATGGCGGAGCGAACACCGGGGAGCTGTTTTTT. The chain has TRBV7-7 and TRBJ2-2; no clear D. CDR3 length: 16 amino acids. CDR1 SSHAT and CDR2 FNYEAQ come from the germline V gene (reference sequence).

The V call is TRBV29-1, the J call TRBJ1-2; 9 bases align to TRBD1. The CDR3 extends over 13 amino acids. Trimming at V came to 7 bases and at J to 7 bases, leaving 10 bases not matched to a gene. Germline-derived CDR1 and CDR2 are SQVTM and ANQGSEA. CDR3 sequence: CSAGTGQGGGYTF. The CDR3 nucleotides read TGCAGCGCCGGGACGGGACAGGGCGGTGGCTACACCTTC.

The V and J genes are TRBV6-5 and TRBJ2-7, with 8 bases fitting TRBD1. CDR3 size: 12 residues. V dropped 6 bases and J dropped 5; count of bases not matched to a gene: 3. CDR1 MNHEY and CDR2 SVGAGI come from the germline V gene. Written as DNA, the CDR3 is TGTGCCAGCAGGACAGGGGACAACGAGCAGTACTTC. Protein: CASRTGDNEQYF.

The chain couples TRBV4-1 to TRBJ1-6; D gene uncertain. The V and J ends lost 3 bases and 9 bases respectively, with 12 bases between them. CDR3 length: 14 residues. Germline CDR1 is MGHRA and CDR2 is YSYEKL. In nucleotides, the CDR3 is TGCGCCAGCAGCCATCTGGGCCGTGGTTCACCCCTCCACTTT. Translation: CASSHLGRGSPLHF.

V is TRBV28 and J is TRBJ1-2; TRBD1 is a possible D gene (5 bases). V lost 7 bases, J lost 1 base, and 13 bases lay in between. Germline CDR1 is MDHEN and CDR2 is SYDVKM. The CDR3 has 14 amino acids. The CDR3, as DNA: TGTGCCAGCACACTAGGGGAGAATAACTATGGCTACACCTTC. Translated, it gives CASTLGENNYGYTF.

The genes are TRBV6-5 and TRBJ1-1, with D hard to call. V dropped 4 bases and J dropped 11 bases, with 11 bases sitting between them. The germline V gene encodes CDR1 MNHEY and CDR2 SVGAGI. The CDR3 extends over 11 amino acids. The CDR3 loop is CASSSPRFAFF. CDR3 nucleotides: TGTGCCAGCAGTTCCCCAAGGTTCGCTTTCTTT.

Here the CDR3 DNA reads TGCGCCAGCAGCCCCAGGCTCATGAACACTGAAGCTTTCTTT. Amino acid sequence: CASSPRLMNTEAFF. This chain links TRBV5-1 with TRBJ1-1; D is unresolved. The germline gives CDR1 SGHRS, CDR2 YFSETQ. V lost 4 bases and J lost 0, with 10 bases in between. The CDR3 contains 14 residues.

V usage is TRBV18 and J usage is TRBJ2-1; 15 bases are a match to TRBD2. This CDR3 is built from 17 residues. The germline CDR1 and CDR2 sequences are KGHSH and LQKENI. Trimming took 3 bases from V and 2 from J; bases not matched to a gene: 2. The CDR3 DNA reads as TGTGCCAGCTCACCTCGGACTAGCGGGAGGGCCTACAATGAGCAGTTCTTC. Amino acids: CASSPRTSGRAYNEQFF.

The chain combines TRBV6-6 with TRBJ1-3; 8 nucleotides agree with TRBD1. The CDR3 consists of 15 residues. The ends lost 2 bases at V and 8 bases at J; junction bases unmatched: 8. Germline V gives CDR1 MNHNY, CDR2 SVGAGI (reference sequence). CDR3 in amino acids: CASSYSPGQAHTIYF. CDR3 nucleotides: TGTGCCAGCAGTTACAGTCCGGGACAGGCCCACACCATATATTTT.

CDR3 in amino acids: CASSYSKVQGYGYTF. CDR3 sequence (DNA): TGTGCCAGCAGTTACTCGAAAGTACAGGGGTATGGCTACACCTTC. The gene calls are TRBV6-5 and TRBJ1-2, with 7 bases matching TRBD1. Trimming cost V 0 bases and J 5 bases; bases outside gene matches: 6. CDR3 size: 15 residues. Germline-derived CDR1 and CDR2 are MNHEY and SVGAGI.

The V call is TRBV27, the J call TRBJ2-7; 11 positions agree with TRBD2. J was trimmed by 3 bases and V by 6 bases; bases with no gene match: 22. CDR3 length equals 20 residues. From germline, CDR1 is MNHEY and CDR2 SMNVEV (reference sequence). In DNA form, the CDR3 reads TGTGCCAGCAGAGAATCGATATATCACCCGAGACTAGCGGGAATCTACGAGCAGTACTTC. Protein product: CASRESIYHPRLAGIYEQYF.

This clone was recorded only once. V is TRBV9 and J is TRBJ2-3, with TRBD2 as a possible D gene (6 bases). The ends were cut back, 4 bases at V and 3 bases at J, with 15 bases in the middle. The germline gives CDR1 SGDLS, CDR2 YYNGEE. CDR3 size: 15 residues. CDR3 DNA: TGTGCCAGCAGCTCCTACGGGAGCGTTACAGATACGCAGTATTTT. It codes for CASSSYGSVTDTQYF.

The genes are TRBV29-1 and TRBJ1-5; no reliable D call. The CDR3 length is 13 residues. From germline, CDR1 is SQVTM and CDR2 ANQGSEA. V was trimmed by 4 bases and J by 8 bases, leaving 15 bases between them. The CDR3 reads CSVGFVGREPQHF. The CDR3 DNA reads TGCAGCGTTGGGTTCGTAGGACGAGAGCCCCAGCATTTT.

The chain joins TRBV4-2 to TRBJ2-1; 10 nucleotides match TRBD2. This CDR3 has 18 amino acids. Germline values: CDR1 LGHNA, CDR2 YNFKEQ. J gave up 5 bases and V 1 base, and 11 bases lay outside the gene matches. Here the CDR3 reads CASSQGLAGDWGNNEQFF. The CDR3 DNA reads TGTGCCAGCAGCCAAGGGCTAGCGGGGGATTGGGGTAACAATGAGCAGTTCTTC.

This clone was observed a handful of times. The chain combines TRBV6-6 with TRBJ1-4; D is uncertain. V shed 3 bases and J shed 6 bases, with 11 bases lying between them. The CDR3 covers 14 residues. Germline CDR1 reads MNHNY; CDR2 reads SVGAGI (reference sequence). This chain's CDR3 is CASSYLGLDEKLFF. The DNA for the CDR3 is TGTGCCAGCAGTTATCTGGGATTAGATGAAAAACTGTTTTTT.

This clone was seen a single time. The chain is built from TRBV6-1 and TRBJ2-1; 9 bases match TRBD2. The V segment lost 0 bases and the J segment 5 bases; nucleotides outside the gene matches: 5. The V gene's germline CDR1 is MNHNS and CDR2 SASEGT. CDR3 length: 16 amino acids. The CDR3 sequence: CASSEAAGGRHNEQFF. The CDR3 bases are TGTGCCAGCAGTGAAGCGGCGGGAGGGCGTCACAATGAGCAGTTCTTC.

This clone has a single count. The rearrangement links TRBV19 to TRBJ2-7; 7 bases line up with TRBD1. Germline V gene data show CDR1 as LNHDA and CDR2 as SQIVND (reference sequence). Trimming at V came to 5 bases and at J to 0 bases, leaving 4 bases not matched to a gene. The CDR3 loop spans 14 amino acids. The CDR3 here is CASSPRDSSYEQYF. CDR3 nucleotide sequence: TGTGCCAGTAGTCCTCGGGACAGCTCCTACGAGCAGTACTTC.

V gene TRBV19 combines with J gene TRBJ1-5; 9 nucleotides align to TRBD1. Germline lookup yields CDR1 LNHDA and CDR2 SQIVND (reference sequence). Trimming at V came to 6 bases and at J to 4 bases, leaving 4 bases not matched to a gene. CDR3 length equals 14 residues. The CDR3: CASSTGTGNQPQHF. In DNA form, the CDR3 reads TGTGCCAGTAGCACCGGGACAGGGAATCAGCCCCAGCATTTT.

In its sample, this clone is medium-sized. The V and J genes are TRBV9 and TRBJ1-2, with D unresolved. V was pared by 6 bases and J by 1 base, with 16 bases between. This CDR3 is 15 amino acids long. Germline CDR1 SGDLS, CDR2 YYNGEE. CDR3 coding DNA: TGTGCCAGCAAAAAACGAGGAAACGGTAACTATGGCTACACCTTC. Protein sequence: CASKKRGNGNYGYTF.

This clone has a handful of counts. This sequence joins TRBV7-9 and TRBJ2-2; possibly TRBD2 for D (6 bases). CDR1 and CDR2 (germline): SEHNR, FQNEAQ (reference sequence). Trimming pared 5 bases from V and 0 bases from J, leaving 10 bases between. This CDR3 is built from 15 residues. The CDR3 nucleotides read TGTGCCAGCAGCGAAGCGGGCGCGAACACCGGGGAGCTGTTTTTT. It specifies CASSEAGANTGELFF.

The chain uses TRBV6-6 and TRBJ2-7, with D perhaps matching TRBD2 (5 bases). Germline V gene lookup returns CDR1 MNHNY and CDR2 SVGAGI (reference sequence). V was pared by 6 bases and J by 3 bases, with 12 bases between. The CDR3 extends over 13 amino acids. CDR3 region: CASSPGVLYEQYV. The DNA for the CDR3 is TGTGCCAGCAGCCCCGGGGTCCTCTACGAGCAGTACGTC.

A few counts support this clone. The chain joins TRBV28 to TRBJ2-2, with D uncertain. Germline V gives CDR1 MDHEN, CDR2 SYDVKM. Trimming stripped 7 bases from V and 5 bases from J, with 11 bases between. This CDR3 has 13 amino acids. The CDR3 reads CASILVGTGELFF. CDR3 bases: TGTGCCAGCATCTTGGTGGGGACCGGGGAGCTGTTTTTT.

This sequence joins TRBV19 and TRBJ2-1; 13 positions match TRBD2. V was clipped by 2 bases and J by 3 bases; unmatched bases: 7. Per the germline V gene, CDR1 is LNHDA and CDR2 is SQIVND (reference sequence). The CDR3 totals 18 residues. CDR3 sequence: CASSIFRTSGSLYNEQFF. As DNA, the CDR3 is TGTGCCAGTAGTATATTTAGGACTAGCGGGAGTCTCTACAATGAGCAGTTCTTC.

The chain joins TRBV5-1 to TRBJ2-5; TRBD1 aligns across 8 bases. Germline trimming cut 4 bases from V and 2 bases from J; bases unmatched to any gene: 4. CDR3 length: 14 amino acids. Germline V lookup: CDR1 SGHRS, CDR2 YFSETQ. CDR3 in amino acids: CASSRRTGQETQYF. The CDR3, as DNA: TGCGCCAGCAGCAGAAGGACAGGGCAAGAGACCCAGTACTTC. Based on the CDR3 plus reference TRBV5-1 and TRBJ2-5, the full variable domain is KAGVTQTPRYLIKTRGQQVTLSCSPISGHRSVSWYQQTPGQGLQFLFEYFSETQRNKGNFPGRFSGRQFSNSRSEMNVSTLELGDSALYLCASSRRTGQETQYFGPGTRLLVL.

V is TRBV14 and J is TRBJ2-1; D not resolved. Germline CDR1 reads SGHDN; CDR2 reads FVKESK. Trimming shortened V by 2 bases and J by 3 bases, and 8 bases separated the two germline ends. This CDR3 comprises 14 residues. CDR3 sequence reads: CASSQSAVYNEQFF. CDR3 in DNA: TGTGCCAGCAGCCAATCGGCGGTCTACAATGAGCAGTTCTTC.

The J gene is TRBJ1-2, the V gene TRBV5-1, with 8 bases matching TRBD1. The V segment lost 0 bases and the J segment 6 bases; nucleotides outside the gene matches: 4. From germline, CDR1 is SGHRS and CDR2 YFSETQ. This CDR3 comprises 14 residues. The CDR3 protein is CASSLEQGDHGYTF. The CDR3 bases are TGCGCCAGCAGCTTGGAACAGGGGGATCATGGCTACACCTTC.